The 14 T cell receptor beta chains listed next were all sequenced from one sample in a study of spatial heterogeneity in lung cancer. TCRdb re-derived calls from the 5' RACE reads in MiXCR, one entry per CDR3 protein. The data hold some 47,000 distinct CDR3 sequences, with over 5.5% observed a single time. Time point of the sample: sample taken at primary tumor resection. Researchers sequenced whole RNA taken from tumor, nontumor lung or frozen PBMC without sorting. Sequencing was performed on PBMCs, taken at surgery. The receptor source for this set is a female donor with early-stage non-small cell lung cancer.

This clonotype appeared many times. The genes are TRBV29-1 and TRBJ2-1; D might be TRBD1 or TRBD2, each matching 6 bases. V dropped 6 bases and J dropped 8 bases, with 20 bases sitting between them. Germline values: CDR1 SQVTM, CDR2 ANQGSEA. The CDR3 has 14 residues. CDR3 nucleotides: TGCAGCGTGGCTTGGGGGGCCGGTGATCATGAGCAGTTCTTC. Translated, it gives CSVAWGAGDHEQFF.

This sequence joins TRBV5-1 and TRBJ1-6, with a tentative D call TRBD1 (5 bases). Germline V lookup: CDR1 SGHRS, CDR2 YFSETQ. The CDR3 length is 17 residues. Between the trimmed V and J ends, which lost 2 bases and 8 bases, there was a span of 20 bases. The CDR3 sequence: CASSFTGPPGGDSPLHF. The CDR3 DNA is TGCGCCAGCAGCTTTACCGGACCCCCGGGGGGGGATTCACCCCTCCACTTT.

This clonotype was recorded many times. The chain combines TRBV29-1 with TRBJ1-2, with D unresolved. V lost 1 base and J 8 bases, leaving 8 bases between the germline ends. CDR1 and CDR2 from the germline V gene are SQVTM and ANQGSEA. The CDR3 is 11 amino acids. This CDR3 is CSVEAAGGYTF. The CDR3 DNA reads TGCAGCGTTGAAGCCGCGGGGGGCTACACCTTC.

This clonotype has at least ten counts. The rearrangement uses TRBV25-1 and TRBJ2-1; a possible D gene is TRBD1 (6 bases). CDR1 is MGHDK, CDR2 SYGVNS, per germline. Trimming left V 7 bases short and J 8 bases short, with 12 bases between. This CDR3 has 12 amino acids. The CDR3 is CASTLTGHEQFF. The CDR3 nucleotides read TGTGCCAGCACCTTAACAGGGCATGAGCAGTTCTTC.

This clonotype was counted many times. CDR3 residues: CASSLVRWAGAGTGELFF. The CDR3 nucleotides read TGTGCCAGCAGTTTAGTTCGGTGGGCAGGGGCCGGAACCGGGGAGCTGTTTTTT. The chain joins TRBV28 to TRBJ2-2; maybe TRBD1 (6 bases). The CDR3 consists of 18 residues. CDR1 is MDHEN, CDR2 SYDVKM, per germline. Trimming took off 2 bases at V and 5 bases at J, with 21 bases between the two ends.

This clonotype was observed many times. The chain couples TRBV5-4 to TRBJ1-2; D might be TRBD1 (5 bases). Between the trimmed V and J ends, which lost 0 bases and 8 bases, there was a span of 14 bases. Germline values: CDR1 SGHNT, CDR2 YYREEE (reference sequence). The CDR3 spans 14 residues. The CDR3 sequence: CASSLAGLAGGYTF. The CDR3 nucleotides read TGTGCCAGCAGCTTGGCAGGGCTTGCGGGCGGCTACACCTTC.

The V gene is TRBV19, the J gene TRBJ2-2; 7 bases align to TRBD1. This CDR3 has 15 residues. Germline V gene data show CDR1 as LNHDA and CDR2 as SQIVND (reference sequence). Unmatched junction bases numbered 4, after V lost 6 bases and J lost 0 bases. The CDR3 DNA reads as TGTGCCAGTAGCGGGACAGTCACGAACACCGGGGAGCTGTTTTTT. Translating gives CASSGTVTNTGELFF.

This clonotype was detected many times. CDR3 loop: CASSLNLGGGIEKLFF. The CDR3 DNA follows: TGTGCCAGCAGCTTGAATCTTGGGGGCGGGATTGAAAAACTGTTTTTT. This chain links TRBV5-4 with TRBJ1-4, with TRBD1 as a possible D gene (6 bases). The germline CDR1 and CDR2 sequences are SGHNT and YYREEE (reference sequence). This CDR3 region has 16 residues. Trimming cost V 1 base and J 7 bases, with 17 bases left between them.

The rearrangement uses TRBV7-2 and TRBJ2-3; maybe TRBD2 (6 bases). Germline CDR1 reads SGHTA; CDR2 reads FQGNSA. V was shortened by 1 base and J by 5 bases, with 7 bases between the two germline ends. CDR3 length equals 13 residues. The CDR3 DNA sequence: TGTGCCAGCAGCTTAGTGGGGGGAGATACGCAGTATTTT. The encoded protein is CASSLVGGDTQYF.

This clonotype was picked up many times. The rearrangement links TRBV5-6 to TRBJ2-7, with 7 bases matching TRBD1. Unmatched junction bases numbered 7, after V lost 4 bases and J lost 3 bases. The germline gives CDR1 SGHDT, CDR2 YYEEEE. The CDR3 covers 14 residues. The CDR3 is CASSAYRDSYEQYF. CDR3 DNA: TGTGCCAGCAGCGCTTACCGGGACAGCTACGAGCAGTACTTC.

There are many counts of this clonotype. The V gene is TRBV20-1, the J gene TRBJ2-1; TRBD1 matches at 9 bases. Germline CDR1 reads DFQATT; CDR2 reads SNEGSKA (reference sequence). CDR3 length: 15 amino acids. J gave up 4 bases and V 7 bases, and 11 bases lay outside the gene matches. The CDR3: CSVPPGQGYYNEQFF. CDR3 DNA sequence: TGCAGTGTTCCACCGGGACAGGGATATTACAATGAGCAGTTCTTC.

CDR3 sequence: CASSQGTGVALNTEAFF. The CDR3 bases are TGCGCCAGCAGCCAAGGGACAGGAGTAGCCTTGAACACTGAAGCTTTCTTT. The chain is built from TRBV4-1 and TRBJ1-1; TRBD1 agrees at 7 bases. The J segment lost 0 bases and the V segment lost 1 base, leaving 8 bases of the junction unmatched. The CDR3 is 17 amino acids. Looked up from germline, CDR1 is MGHRA and CDR2 is YSYEKL.

There are many counts of this clonotype. The rearrangement joins TRBV27 to TRBJ2-7; D ambiguous. This CDR3 is built from 15 residues. Germline CDR1 and CDR2: MNHEY and SMNVEV (reference sequence). Trimming left V 3 bases short and J 3 bases short, with 15 bases between. In DNA, the CDR3 is TGTGCCAGCAGTTTTGCAGGAACTGGGCGCTACGAGCAGTACTTC. Amino acids: CASSFAGTGRYEQYF.

The V and J genes are TRBV4-1 and TRBJ2-3; 7 bases map to TRBD1. The germline gives CDR1 MGHRA, CDR2 YSYEKL. V trimming: 1 base; J trimming: 2 bases; junction bases outside the gene matches: 9. This CDR3 has 17 residues. DNA for the CDR3: TGCGCCAGCAGCCAAGGAGACAGGGTTCAACACACAGATACGCAGTATTTT. Translated, it gives CASSQGDRVQHTDTQYF.